These 7 T cell receptor beta chains share one sample of origin, sequenced in a study of T cell responses to AZD1222 COVID-19 vaccine. Assay used: immunoSEQ multiplex PCR; TCRdb lists only in-frame clones, some missing. Of 120,000 or so clones listed, 70% to 90% are singletons. This specimen was peripheral blood, taken on day 0 of AZD1222 vaccination. The receptors here all came from an adult in good health.

The chain links TRBV7-3 to TRBJ2-2; D not certain. The germline V and J ends were trimmed by 1 base and 0 bases, with 6 bases remaining between them. CDR1 is SGHTA and CDR2 is FQGTGA in the germline V gene. There are 15 residues in the CDR3. In nucleotides, the CDR3 is TGTGCCAGCAGCTTAAGGAACTCGAACACCGGGGAGCTGTTTTTT. Its translation is CASSLRNSNTGELFF.

The chain uses TRBV29-1 and TRBJ2-7; no firm D call. Germline V gene data show CDR1 as SQVTM and CDR2 as ANQGSEA. There are 13 residues in the CDR3. Trimming removed 1 base from V and 0 bases from J, with 7 bases in between. In DNA form, the CDR3 reads TGCAGCGTTGAAGCAAGGGACTCCTACGAGCAGTACTTC. It is translated as CSVEARDSYEQYF.

V and J are TRBV30 and TRBJ1-5; D is uncertain. V shed 0 bases and J shed 0 bases, with 6 bases lying between them. CDR1 and CDR2 from the germline V gene are GTSNPN and SVGIG (reference sequence). This CDR3 is 14 amino acids long. The CDR3 protein is CAWSVTYSNQPQHF. The CDR3 nucleotides are TGTGCCTGGAGTGTAACCTATAGCAATCAGCCCCAGCATTTT.

This rearrangement joins TRBV5-5 to TRBJ2-7; D not certain. In germline, CDR1 is SGHKS, CDR2 YYEKEE (reference sequence). The CDR3 contains 15 residues. Trimming stripped 0 bases from V and 3 bases from J, with 13 bases between. The CDR3 here is CASSLGQDTHYEQYF. CDR3 coding DNA: TGTGCCAGCAGCTTGGGGCAGGATACCCACTACGAGCAGTACTTC. Full variable domain (rest looked up from reference TRBV5-5 and TRBJ2-7): DAGVTQSPTHLIKTRGQQVTLRCSPISGHKSVSWYQQVLGQGPQFIFQYYEKEERGRGNFPDRFSARQFPNYSSELNVNALLLGDSALYLCASSLGQDTHYEQYFGPGTRLTVT.

The rearrangement joins TRBV19 to TRBJ2-3; no clear D. V lost 1 base, J lost 2 bases, and 4 bases lay in between. This CDR3 region has 13 residues. Germline V gives CDR1 LNHDA, CDR2 SQIVND (reference sequence). CDR3 coding DNA: TGTGCCAGTAGTATAGGGCTCACAGATACGCAGTATTTT. Translation gives CASSIGLTDTQYF.

This rearrangement joins TRBV2 to TRBJ1-4; the D is unclear. The germline V and J ends were trimmed by 6 bases and 0 bases, with 5 bases remaining between them. This CDR3 has 13 amino acids. Germline CDR1 and CDR2: SNHLY and FYNNEI. DNA for the CDR3: TGTGCCAGCAGCTCAACAACTAATGAAAAACTGTTTTTT. Protein sequence: CASSSTTNEKLFF.

The chain joins TRBV10-3 to TRBJ2-7; D is perhaps TRBD1 or TRBD2 (5 bases each). The CDR3 has 11 residues. Germline V gives CDR1 ENHRY, CDR2 SYGVKD. V was cut by 8 bases and J by 2 bases, with 7 bases left in between. The CDR3 DNA sequence: TGTGCCATCCGGGGCGCCTACGAGCAGTACTTC. Amino acids: CAIRGAYEQYF.